The next 24 T cell receptor beta chains were all read from a single sample in a study of T cell responses to AZD1222 COVID-19 vaccine. Data came from immunoSEQ multiplex PCR; TCRdb stores just in-frame clones and leaves some out. The sample shows 100,000 or so clones, more than 70% of them seen only once. This sample comprised peripheral blood, obtained on day 0 of AZD1222 vaccination. The receptor set was obtained from an adult in good health.

V and J are TRBV28 and TRBJ1-5, with 8 bases that match TRBD1. Germline trimming cut 2 bases from V and 5 bases from J; bases unmatched to any gene: 2. The CDR3 runs 14 residues. Germline assignment: CDR1 MDHEN and CDR2 SYDVKM. CDR3 region: CASSLRQGHQPQHF. The CDR3 nucleotides are TGTGCCAGCAGTTTAAGACAGGGGCATCAGCCCCAGCATTTT. Complete variable domain (other parts from reference TRBV28 and TRBJ1-5): DVKVTQSSRYLVKRTGEKVFLECVQDMDHENMFWYRQDPGLGLRLIYFSYDVKMKEKGDIPEGYSVSREKKERFSLILESASTNQTSMYLCASSLRQGHQPQHFGDGTRLSIL.

The J gene is TRBJ1-1, the V gene TRBV18; D not certain. Germline values: CDR1 KGHSH, CDR2 LQKENI. The CDR3 spans 14 residues. Trimming took off 3 bases at V and 4 bases at J, with 12 bases between the two ends. CDR3: CASSPPGPSTEAFF. DNA of the CDR3: TGTGCCAGCTCACCTCCCGGGCCCAGCACTGAAGCTTTCTTT.

This sequence joins TRBV4-1 and TRBJ2-3; D call uncertain. The CDR3 totals 15 residues. Trimming stripped 0 bases from V and 0 bases from J, with 7 bases between. Germline V lookup: CDR1 MGHRA, CDR2 YSYEKL. The CDR3 sequence: CASSQDQRSTDTQYF. The CDR3 nucleotides are TGCGCCAGCAGCCAAGATCAAAGGAGCACAGATACGCAGTATTTT.

This sequence joins TRBV10-3 and TRBJ1-6, with 9 positions matching TRBD1. V lost 6 bases and J lost 7; bases outside the gene matches: 10. The CDR3 spans 16 residues. CDR1 is ENHRY and CDR2 is SYGVKD in the germline V gene. CDR3 residues: CAIREPPGQGNSPLHF. CDR3 bases: TGTGCCATCAGAGAGCCCCCGGGACAGGGAAATTCACCCCTCCACTTT.

V and J are TRBV7-2 and TRBJ1-4; 7 nucleotides line up with TRBD1. V gave up 1 base and J gave up 5 bases; unmatched junction bases: 7. Looked up from germline, CDR1 is SGHTA and CDR2 is FQGNSA. The length of the CDR3 is 16 residues. CDR3 in amino acids: CASSLGQGGMNEKLFF. The CDR3, as DNA: TGTGCCAGCAGCTTAGGACAGGGAGGGATGAATGAAAAACTGTTTTTT. The complete variable domain, with remaining parts taken from reference TRBV7-2 and TRBJ1-4, reads GAGVSQSPSNKVTEKGKDVELRCDPISGHTALYWYRQSLGQGLEFLIYFQGNSAPDKSGLPSDRFSAERTGGSVSTLTIQRTQQEDSAVYLCASSLGQGGMNEKLFFGSGTQLSVL.

The V and J genes are TRBV19 and TRBJ1-2, with TRBD1 identical over 7 bases. The CDR3 has 12 amino acids. Per germline, CDR1 LNHDA and CDR2 SQIVND (reference sequence). Losses at the gene ends were 3 bases for V and 8 bases for J; bases not matched to a gene: 3. Written as DNA, the CDR3 is TGTGCCAGTAGTATTGGGACAGCGGGCTACACCTTC. Protein: CASSIGTAGYTF.

The chain couples TRBV6-5 to TRBJ2-7, with D possibly matching TRBD1 (7 bases). The CDR3 is made up of 13 amino acids. CDR1 MNHEY and CDR2 SVGAGI come from the germline V gene. V was clipped by 10 bases and J by 1 base, with 14 bases between them. The CDR3 is CAIRQGGSYEQYF. In DNA form, the CDR3 reads TGTGCCATCCGACAGGGAGGATCCTACGAGCAGTACTTC.

V usage is TRBV5-1 and J usage is TRBJ2-7; unclear D gene. CDR1 SGHRS and CDR2 YFSETQ come from the germline V gene. Trimming stripped 1 base from V and 7 bases from J, with 18 bases between. This CDR3 region has 15 residues. The CDR3 spells CASSLWLGESGEQYF. CDR3 nucleotide sequence: TGCGCCAGCAGCTTGTGGCTTGGGGAATCGGGTGAGCAGTACTTC.

The chain has TRBV27 and TRBJ1-5; 7 nucleotides line up with TRBD1. The CDR3 extends over 14 amino acids. Germline CDR1 is MNHEY and CDR2 is SMNVEV (reference sequence). V shed 5 bases, J shed 6 bases, and the junction held 7 bases outside the gene matches. CDR3 in DNA: TGTGCCAGCAGTCCGACAGGGCTTTTTCAGCCCCAGCATTTT. It encodes CASSPTGLFQPQHF.

There are a few counts of this clone. V gene TRBV27 combines with J gene TRBJ1-1; TRBD1 is a possible D gene (5 bases). This CDR3 contains 14 residues. Germline assignment: CDR1 MNHEY and CDR2 SMNVEV (reference sequence). The germline V and J ends were trimmed by 3 bases and 6 bases, with 14 bases remaining between them. The CDR3 spells CASSFRERSAEAFF. The CDR3 DNA sequence: TGTGCCAGCAGTTTCAGGGAGAGGAGTGCTGAAGCTTTCTTT.

V usage is TRBV6-1 and J usage is TRBJ1-6, with D unclear. This CDR3 has 13 amino acids. Germline V lookup: CDR1 MNHNS, CDR2 SASEGT. The V end lost 3 bases, the J end lost 13 bases, and 13 bases lay between the germline ends. Written as DNA, the CDR3 is TGTGCCAGCAGTGATAGGTCGGACCGGCCCCTCCACTTT. It translates to CASSDRSDRPLHF.

This clone was seen once. The J gene is TRBJ1-2, the V gene TRBV5-6, with D perhaps matching TRBD1 (6 bases). The CDR3 consists of 15 residues. Trimming stripped 4 bases from V and 3 bases from J, with 16 bases between. Looked up from germline, CDR1 is SGHDT and CDR2 is YYEEEE. The CDR3 loop reads CASSPLSGQYYGYTF. The CDR3 DNA is TGTGCCAGCAGCCCTCTCTCCGGACAGTACTATGGCTACACCTTC.

The rearrangement uses TRBV5-1 and TRBJ1-5, with TRBD1 matching over 8 bases. V lost 4 bases and J lost 1; bases outside the gene matches: 10. CDR3 length: 17 residues. CDR1 is SGHRS and CDR2 is YFSETQ in the germline V gene. CDR3 region: CASSEAPQGASNQPQHF. In nucleotides, the CDR3 is TGCGCCAGCAGCGAAGCTCCCCAGGGGGCAAGCAATCAGCCCCAGCATTTT.

The rearrangement joins TRBV30 to TRBJ2-1; 7 bases are shared with TRBD2. The trim removed 2 bases at V and 7 bases at J, leaving 8 bases unmatched. Germline V gene sequence: CDR1 GTSNPN, CDR2 SVGIG (reference sequence). This CDR3 is 14 amino acids long. CDR3 nucleotide sequence: TGTGCCTGGAGTAAGACTAGCCCGAGTAATGAGCAGTTCTTC. This translates into CAWSKTSPSNEQFF.

The CDR3 loop is CASSPDFGTVGVRSPLHF. Written as DNA, the CDR3 is TGCGCCAGCAGCCCGGACTTCGGGACAGTGGGGGTAAGGTCACCCCTCCACTTT. This sequence joins TRBV4-3 and TRBJ1-6, with 7 bases identical to TRBD1. Trimming at V came to 4 bases and at J to 10 bases, leaving 19 bases not matched to a gene. The CDR3 loop spans 18 amino acids. The germline CDR1 and CDR2 sequences are LGHNA and YSLEER.

The CDR3 loop reads CASSYSQEYGYGYTF. As DNA, the CDR3 is TGTGCCAGCAGTTACTCTCAGGAGTACGGCTATGGCTACACCTTC. This chain uses TRBV6-5 with TRBJ1-2, with D unclear. V lost 0 bases, J lost 4 bases, and 12 bases lay in between. The CDR3 has 15 amino acids. Germline assignment: CDR1 MNHEY and CDR2 SVGAGI.

This clone was observed a single time. The junction differs from germline at one of its ends, possibly a read error. The rearrangement uses TRBV7-7 and TRBJ2-7; 7 nucleotides align to TRBD2. CDR3 length: 13 residues. Per germline, CDR1 SSHAT and CDR2 FNYEAQ (reference sequence). Written as DNA, the CDR3 is TGTGCTAGCAGTTATCAAGCGGGGTCCGAGCAGTACTTC. This sequence encodes CASSYQAGSEQYF.

The rearrangement joins TRBV5-1 to TRBJ2-3; D remains unclear. The CDR3 contains 14 residues. Germline CDR1 SGHRS, CDR2 YFSETQ. Trimming pared 2 bases from V and 4 bases from J, leaving 11 bases between. The DNA of the CDR3 is TGCGCCAGCAGCTTCGACACGAACTCAGATACGCAGTATTTT. Translating gives CASSFDTNSDTQYF.

Written as DNA, the CDR3 is TGTGCCAGCAGCTTATCCGGGAGTGGACCCACCGGGGAGCTGTTTTTT. Translating gives CASSLSGSGPTGELFF. The V gene is TRBV7-2, the J gene TRBJ2-2; possible D gene TRBD2, 6 bases. The CDR3 is 16 amino acids. Deletions cut 2 bases from V and 4 bases from J, with 14 bases between. Germline CDR1 and CDR2: SGHTA and FQGNSA.

The rearrangement links TRBV28 to TRBJ2-3; 14 bases align to TRBD2. The J segment lost 6 bases and the V segment lost 6 bases, leaving 8 bases of the junction unmatched. CDR3 length: 16 amino acids. Germline V CDR1 and CDR2: MDHEN, SYDVKM. The chain's CDR3 is CASSPGTSGRRDTQYF. The DNA of the CDR3 is TGTGCCAGCAGCCCAGGGACTAGCGGGAGAAGGGATACGCAGTATTTT.

The V and J genes are TRBV19 and TRBJ1-5; 9 nucleotides align to TRBD1. The CDR3 contains 15 residues. After removal of 2 bases from V and 6 bases from J, the junction contained 5 bases not matched to a gene. The V gene's germline CDR1 is LNHDA and CDR2 SQIVND (reference sequence). CDR3 bases: TGTGCCAGTAGTATATCGGGACAGGGTAGTCAGCCCCAGCATTTT. Amino acid sequence: CASSISGQGSQPQHF.

V and J are TRBV4-3 and TRBJ2-7; 7 bases fit TRBD1. The CDR3 totals 15 residues. J gave up 5 bases and V 1 base, and 8 bases lay outside the gene matches. Germline lookup yields CDR1 LGHNA and CDR2 YSLEER. The CDR3 DNA sequence: TGCGCCAGCAGCCAAGGAATACAGGGGCTGGACGAGCAGTACTTC. Translating it yields CASSQGIQGLDEQYF.

The chain has TRBV28 and TRBJ2-1, with 13 positions matching TRBD2. The germline V gene encodes CDR1 MDHEN and CDR2 SYDVKM. The CDR3 spans 14 residues. The V and J ends lost 8 bases and 7 bases, in that order; junction bases with no gene match: 5. The CDR3 here is CASAGLAGVNEQFF. For the CDR3, the DNA is TGTGCCAGCGCCGGACTAGCGGGAGTGAATGAGCAGTTCTTC.

The CDR3 DNA follows: TGTGCCAGCAGTTTCGGGTTAGCACACGAGCAGTTCTTC. Protein product: CASSFGLAHEQFF. The chain employs TRBV12-3 or TRBV12-4 and TRBJ2-1; no definite D call. CDR3 length: 13 amino acids. Trimming took 3 bases from V and 10 from J, leaving 13 bases between them.